This T cell receptor (beta chain) was recovered during a study of shared clonotypes between healthy human individuals (dated by TCRdb to about 2020). Study-wide context: Three men and two women, aged 18 to 49 years, made up the cohort. For each donor, CD4 naive and CD4 memory were each run on three plates, CD8 naive on two plates, and CD8 memory on one plate. Leukapheresis yielded between about 0.94 and 8.9 billion PBMCs per donor. To estimate repertoire size and how much clonotypes are shared between individuals, the study performed deep sequencing of blood TCR repertoires from roughly five healthy adults. Libraries were prepared and TCR repertoires were sequenced by different laboratories using diverse techniques, in order to increase sequencing depth and limit assay-specific biases. Overall study outcomes, separate from this receptor: Clonotypes shared by all four sorted-subset donors showed higher generation probabilities than non-shared clonotypes. Pairwise subsampling led to the expectation that sequencing depth would affect the degree of clonotype sharing among donors. Across a few donors, approximately 5% of naive CD4, more than 3% of naive CD8, under 2.5% of memory CD4, and about 0.4% of memory CD8 clonotypes were shared. Estimated clonotype richness was generally larger for naive than for memory subsets. Because the study included a small number of donors, the genetic and exposure-history diversity represented was limited. Only blood was sampled, and tissue TCR repertoires likely differ from those in blood. Rarefaction of sorted-subset datasets indicated incomplete sequencing despite the large sequencing depth.

Donors were healthy HIV-negative adults with no recently reported acute infections or vaccinations. Only Caucasian adults living in Nashville, Tennessee, USA were represented among the donors. CD4+ T cells were enriched through magnetic negative selection, after which naive cells were positively selected on CD45RA and the remaining negative fraction served as the memory subset. Blood was obtained by leukapheresis, after which PBMCs were separated by Ficoll-Histopaque density gradient centrifugation and cryopreserved in liquid nitrogen vapor phase. Analytical flow cytometry was used to check the purity and quantity of each magnetically sorted T cell population. Genomic DNA was isolated from each sorted fraction and quantified by UV absorbance on a Nanodrop 2000c. To note about this clone: No antigen is known for it. Qualities for individual bases were not recorded, and no much larger clone is one base off.

Trimmed from V: 1 base; trimmed from J: 9 bases; junction bases lacking a gene match: 7. The CDR3 has 15 amino acids, counting the end cysteine and phenylalanine. Only CDR3 DNA remains: 45 bases, in frame from the first base. CDR1 and CDR2 were assigned from the germline V gene as SGDLS and YYNGEE. TCR CDR3 regions were amplified from genomic DNA by multiplex PCR using the deep immunoSEQ assay. Extracted genomic DNA from each cell subset was distributed evenly across all wells of several immunoSEQ 96-well plates, and each plate was treated as a replicate. For sorted subsets, about 200 ng genomic DNA, equal to 25,000 to 35,000 T cell genomes, was loaded into each replicate PCR. Purified libraries were quantified with a Qubit 3.0 fluorometer, sized on a Bioanalyzer 2100, and re-quantified with the KAPA Library Quantification kit. Each immunoSEQ 96-well plate was sequenced on its own single-read 150-cycle Illumina NextSeq 550 flow cell. In the authors' own workflow: Because only junctional sequences without quality scores were contained in the immunoSEQ output, filtering matching that applied to full-length reads could not be performed. Sequences were annotated with PyIR, a Python wrapper for IgBLAST v1.9, using IMGT germline references to assign V/J genes and CDR3. Reads were removed for weak V/J assignments (E-value above 1e-6), missing CDR3, stop codons, out-of-frame junctions, or ambiguous translated residues. A V3J clonotype was defined by an identical inferred V gene, J gene, and CDR3 amino acid sequence. The percentage overlap between two repertoires was calculated by dividing the number of shared unique clonotypes by the size of the smaller repertoire. RTK rarefaction, the Chao1 estimator, and Recon v2.1 estimates of unobserved clonotypes were used to assess repertoire richness. For all TCRbeta clonotypes obtained by the gDNA method from a few donors, generation probabilities were computed with OLGA. The table was pulled from immuneACCESS by TCRdb, which kept in-frame rearrangements only. Such tables lose some clones; where checked, under half of the loss comes from unresolved V genes, and the rest has no known cause. Clone size and the V and J calls come from that table; the DNA yielded D and trimming. This sample has 150,000 to 200,000 clones in its table, and around 93% of those were observed once. The ten largest clones add up to 0.067% of the sample.

The TCR comes from a woman between 25 and 40 years old in good health. Sequencing was done on a sample of naive CD4+ T cells sorted from blood. The sample's cell subset or site, from its label and the paper: CD45RA+ positively selected. The chain couples TRBV9 to TRBJ2-1; TRBD1 fits 10 bases in the junction. The base sequence is TGTGCCAGCAGCGTACTGGGGACAGGGGCCGGTGAGCAGTTCTTC. Its product reads: CASSVLGTGAGEQFF. Here the CDR3 is joined to the reference TRBV9 and TRBJ2-1 genes, and the full variable domain is: DSGVTQTPKHLITATGQRVTLRCSPRSGDLSVYWYQQSLDQGLQFLIQYYNGEERAKGNILERFSAQQFPDLHSELNLSSLELGDSALYFCASSVLGTGAGEQFFGPGTRLTVL.